The clone carrying this T cell receptor beta chain was observed a few times. Libraries were prepared by immunoSEQ multiplex PCR; TCRdb keeps only in-frame clonotypes and omits some of them. The table records roughly 160,000 clones, approximately 88% of them present only once. This specimen comes from a study of T cell responses to AZD1222 COVID-19 vaccine. This TCR came from an adult who received the AZD1222 COVID-19 vaccine. This specimen was peripheral blood, taken 28 days after the second AZD1222 dose.

The CDR3 region has the DNA TGCAGCATCCGGGACGCTGAAGCTTTCTTT. Translating it yields CSIRDAEAFF. V is TRBV29-1 and J is TRBJ1-1; a weak D match, TRBD1 (5 bases). Deletions cut 8 bases from V and 6 bases from J, with 10 bases between. This CDR3 region has 10 residues. Germline CDR1 is SQVTM and CDR2 is ANQGSEA.